This T cell receptor (beta chain) was identified in a study of T cells in Graves' hyperthyroidism and ophthalmopathy. Fresh peripheral blood, roughly 9.8 ml of it, supplied the PBMCs. This clonotype has a count of ten or more. From RNA transcripts, TCR beta CDR3 regions were amplified. The TCR CDR3 was amplified in a first-round RT-PCR using the HTBI primer set. TCRdb re-analysed the multiplex PCR reads in MiXCR, keeping a single row per CDR3 protein. The sample gives about 280,000 distinct CDR3 sequences, less than 30% of which show up once; over 25% is in the top ten. CDR3 size: 15 residues. CDR1 LNHNV and CDR2 YYDKDF come from the germline V gene (reference sequence). With 0 bases removed from V and 0 bases from J, the gap between germline ends came to 9 bases.

The sequence was collected from a man aged 35 to 55 with Graves' hyperthyroidism that later progressed to Graves' ophthalmopathy. Sequenced input: blood. The chain links TRBV15 to TRBJ2-7, with no clear D. The CDR3 sequence: CATSRDLGFSYEQYF. CDR3 coding DNA: TGTGCCACCAGCAGAGATTTAGGCTTCTCCTACGAGCAGTACTTC.